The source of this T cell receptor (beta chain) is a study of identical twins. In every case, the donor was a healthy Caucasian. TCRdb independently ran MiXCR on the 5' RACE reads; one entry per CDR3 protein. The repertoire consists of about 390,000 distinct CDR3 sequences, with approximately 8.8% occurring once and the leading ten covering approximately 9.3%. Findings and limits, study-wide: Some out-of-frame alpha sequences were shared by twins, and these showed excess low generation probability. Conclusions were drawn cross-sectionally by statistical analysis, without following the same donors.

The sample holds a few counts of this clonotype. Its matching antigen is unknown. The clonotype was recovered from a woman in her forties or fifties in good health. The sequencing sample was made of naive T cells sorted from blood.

In DNA, the CDR3 is TGTGCCAGCAGCTTAAGGGCTGCAGCTTTCTTT. Encoded protein: CASSLRAAAFF. This sequence joins TRBV11-3 and TRBJ1-1; D not certain. The CDR3 totals 11 residues. The V gene's germline CDR1 is SGHNT and CDR2 YENEEA. V was trimmed by 2 bases and J by 10 bases, leaving 8 bases between them.